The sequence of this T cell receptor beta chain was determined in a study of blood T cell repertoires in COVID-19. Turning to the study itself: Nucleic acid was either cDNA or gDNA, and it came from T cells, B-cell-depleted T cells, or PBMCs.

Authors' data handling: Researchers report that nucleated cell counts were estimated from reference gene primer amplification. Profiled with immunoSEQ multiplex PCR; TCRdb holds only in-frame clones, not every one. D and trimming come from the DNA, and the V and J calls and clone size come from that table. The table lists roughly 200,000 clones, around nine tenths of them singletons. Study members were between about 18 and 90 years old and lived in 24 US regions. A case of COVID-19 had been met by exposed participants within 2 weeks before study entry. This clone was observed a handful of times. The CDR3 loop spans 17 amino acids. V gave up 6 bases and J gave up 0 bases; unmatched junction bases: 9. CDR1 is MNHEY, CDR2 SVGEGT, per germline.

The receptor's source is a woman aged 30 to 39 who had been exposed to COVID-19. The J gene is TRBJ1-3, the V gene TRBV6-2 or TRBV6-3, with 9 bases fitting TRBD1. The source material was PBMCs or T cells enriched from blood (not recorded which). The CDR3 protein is CASSYPGQGFSGNTIYF. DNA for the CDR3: TGTGCCAGCAGCTATCCGGGACAGGGATTCTCTGGAAACACCATATATTTT.